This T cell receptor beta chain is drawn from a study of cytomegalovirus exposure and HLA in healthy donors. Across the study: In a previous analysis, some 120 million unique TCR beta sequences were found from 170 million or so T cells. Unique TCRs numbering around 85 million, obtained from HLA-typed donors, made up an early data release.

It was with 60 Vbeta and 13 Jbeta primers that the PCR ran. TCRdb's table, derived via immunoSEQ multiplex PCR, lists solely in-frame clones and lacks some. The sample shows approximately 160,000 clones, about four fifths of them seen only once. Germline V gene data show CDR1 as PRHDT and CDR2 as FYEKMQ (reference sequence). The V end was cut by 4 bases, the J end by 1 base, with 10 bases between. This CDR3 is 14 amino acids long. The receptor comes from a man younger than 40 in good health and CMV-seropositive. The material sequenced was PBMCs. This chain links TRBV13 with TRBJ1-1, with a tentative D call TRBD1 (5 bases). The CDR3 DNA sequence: TGTGCCAGCAGCTCGACAGAGACGAACACTGAAGCTTTCTTT. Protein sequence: CASSSTETNTEAFF.